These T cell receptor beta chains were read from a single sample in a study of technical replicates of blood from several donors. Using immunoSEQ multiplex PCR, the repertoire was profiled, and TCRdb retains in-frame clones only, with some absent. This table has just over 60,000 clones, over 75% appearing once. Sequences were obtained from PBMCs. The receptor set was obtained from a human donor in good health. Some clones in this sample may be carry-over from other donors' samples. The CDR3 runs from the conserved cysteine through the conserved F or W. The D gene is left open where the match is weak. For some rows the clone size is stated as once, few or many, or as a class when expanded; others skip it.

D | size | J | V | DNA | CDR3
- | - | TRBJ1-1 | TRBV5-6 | TGTGCCAGCAACCGCAGGAGGGTTAACACTGAAGCTTTCTTT | CASNRRRVNTEAFF
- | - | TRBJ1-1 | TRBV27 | TGTGCCAGCAGCCGTACAAGGAACACTGAAGCTTTCTTT | CASSRTRNTEAFF
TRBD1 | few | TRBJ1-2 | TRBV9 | TGTGCCAGCAGCGTAAGAGGAGGGGTGACAGGGGACTATGGCTACACCTTC | CASSVRGGVTGDYGYTF
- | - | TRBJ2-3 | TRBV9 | TGTGCCAGCAGCCCCGGCGGGTTTGCAGATACGCAGTATTTT | CASSPGGFADTQYF
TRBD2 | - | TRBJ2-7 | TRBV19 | TGTGCCAGTAGGCTAGCGGGAGAGGGGTCCTACGAGCAGTACTTC | CASRLAGEGSYEQYF
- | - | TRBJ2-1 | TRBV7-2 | TGTGCCAGCAGCTTATTCCGCGGGATAGGGAATGAGCAGTTCTTC | CASSLFRGIGNEQFF
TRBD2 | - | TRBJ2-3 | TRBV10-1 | TGCGCCAGCACTAAACCCCTAGCGGGGCGCTGCACAGATACGCAGTATTTT | CASTKPLAGRCTDTQYF
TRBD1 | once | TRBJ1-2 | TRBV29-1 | TGCAGCGTTGACCCCGGGACAGTCTATGGCTACACCTTC | CSVDPGTVYGYTF
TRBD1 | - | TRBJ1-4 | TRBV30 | TGTGCCTGTAAAAAGGGGGCTATTAATGAAAAACTGTTTTTT | CACKKGAINEKLFF
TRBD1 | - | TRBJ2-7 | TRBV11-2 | TGTGCCAGCAGCTTAGGGACAGGTTTCTACGAGCAGTACTTC | CASSLGTGFYEQYF
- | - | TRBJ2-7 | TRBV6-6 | TGTGCCAGCGGCCGGGACTCTAGACACGAGCAGTACTTC | CASGRDSRHEQYF
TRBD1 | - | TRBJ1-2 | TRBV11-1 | TGTGCCAGCAGCCGGGACAGGGGAGACTATGGCCACACCTTC | CASSRDRGDYGHTF
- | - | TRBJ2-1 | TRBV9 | TGTGCCAGCAGCGTAGTGGGACACTCAAATGAGCAGTTCTTC | CASSVVGHSNEQFF
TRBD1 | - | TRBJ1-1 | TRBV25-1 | TGTGCCAGCAGAGGGGGCAGGGGGAAGACTGAAGCTTTCTTT | CASRGGRGKTEAFF
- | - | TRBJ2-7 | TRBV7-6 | TGTGCCAGCAGCTTAGGGAGTATCGGGGACAAGACATTCTACGAGCAGTACTTC | CASSLGSIGDKTFYEQYF
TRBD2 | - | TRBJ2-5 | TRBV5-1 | TGCGCCAGCAGCTTGGCTGGCCAGCGGGGCCAAGAGACCCAGTACTTC | CASSLAGQRGQETQYF
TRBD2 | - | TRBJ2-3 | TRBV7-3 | TGTGCCAGCAGCTTAAACCTAGCGGGGGGGCCCACAGATACGCAGTATTTT | CASSLNLAGGPTDTQYF
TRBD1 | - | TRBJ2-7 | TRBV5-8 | TGTGCCAGCAGCTTGGCCCGCGGGGACAGGGGGCGCGAGCAGTACTTC | CASSLARGDRGREQYF
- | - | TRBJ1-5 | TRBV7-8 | TGTGCCAGCAGCTTAGACGGTTCCGAGTATAGCAATCAGCCCCAGCATTTT | CASSLDGSEYSNQPQHF
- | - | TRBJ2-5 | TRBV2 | TGTGCCAGCAGCCTCCGCCGAGTGGAGACCCAGTACTTC | CASSLRRVETQYF
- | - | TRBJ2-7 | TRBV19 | TGTGCCAGTAGTATGGAGCGGGACAACTACGAGCAGTACTTC | CASSMERDNYEQYF
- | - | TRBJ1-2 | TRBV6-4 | TGTGCCAGCAGTGCCCCTTTCGGGGTAGTTAACTATGGCTACACCTTC | CASSAPFGVVNYGYTF
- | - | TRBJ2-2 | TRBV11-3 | TGTGCCAGCAGCCCGGCCGGGGACGGGGAGCTGTTTTTT | CASSPAGDGELFF
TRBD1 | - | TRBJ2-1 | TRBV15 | TGTGCCACCAGCAGAGAAACAGGGGCCTACAATGAGCAGTTCTTC | CATSRETGAYNEQFF
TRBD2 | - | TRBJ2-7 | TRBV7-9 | TGTGCCAGCAGCTTAGAGGTCGGGAGGAGAGGCGAGCAGTACTTC | CASSLEVGRRGEQYF
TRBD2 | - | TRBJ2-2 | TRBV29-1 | TGCAGCGTGGGGACTAGCGGGGGGCCGAACACCGGGGAGCTGTTTTTT | CSVGTSGGPNTGELFF
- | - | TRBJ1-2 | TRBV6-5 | TGTGCCAGCAGTTCGTCGACAGACTATGGCTACACCTTC | CASSSSTDYGYTF
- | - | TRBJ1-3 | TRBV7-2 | TGTGCCAGCAGCTTAGTGGGGGGCTCTGGAAACACCATATATTTT | CASSLVGGSGNTIYF
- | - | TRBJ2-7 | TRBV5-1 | TGCGCCAGCAGCTTGGTTGGACAGACCCCCTACGAGCAGTACTTC | CASSLVGQTPYEQYF
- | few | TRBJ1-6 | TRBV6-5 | TGTGCCAGCGCGGGGTCACCCCTCCACTTT | CASAGSPLHF
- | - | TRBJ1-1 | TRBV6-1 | TGTGCCAGCAGTGCCGACAGGTCCGGGAACACTGAAGCTTTCTTT | CASSADRSGNTEAFF
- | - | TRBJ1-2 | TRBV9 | TGTGCCAGCAGCGTAGCCGACCTGGGAGCCACTTATGGCTACACCTTC | CASSVADLGATYGYTF
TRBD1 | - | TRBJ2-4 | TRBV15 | TGTGCCACCAGCAGACCGGGACAGGGGGACATTCAGTACTTC | CATSRPGQGDIQYF
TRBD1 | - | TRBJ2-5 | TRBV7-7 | TGTGCCAGCAGCCGCTCACAGGGGCGCGCTGAGACCCAGTACTTC | CASSRSQGRAETQYF
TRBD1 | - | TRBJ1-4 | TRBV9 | TGTGCCAGCAGCGTCAGTCCCGGGACAGGGGCCTCGGGCGAAAAACTGTTTTTT | CASSVSPGTGASGEKLFF
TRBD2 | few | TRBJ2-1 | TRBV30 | TGTGCCTGGATGGAGAGACTAGCGGGAAACAATGAGCAGTTCTTC | CAWMERLAGNNEQFF
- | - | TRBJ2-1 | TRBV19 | TGTGCCAGTAGTATTTCCTCTTACAATGAGCAGTTCTTC | CASSISSYNEQFF
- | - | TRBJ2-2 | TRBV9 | TGTGCCAGCAGCCCCCTTGCACCGAGCGGGGAGCTGTTTTTT | CASSPLAPSGELFF
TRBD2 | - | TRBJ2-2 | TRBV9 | TGTGCCAGCAGCGTAGGTGGGATAGCGGGGGGGCCCGGGGAGCTGTTTTTT | CASSVGGIAGGPGELFF
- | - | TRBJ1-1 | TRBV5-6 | TGTGCCAGCAGCCCGCCTAGGAGGGGGGGCACTGAAGCTTTCTTT | CASSPPRRGGTEAFF
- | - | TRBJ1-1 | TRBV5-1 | TGCGCCAGCAGCTTGGTGGGGGGAAATATGAACACTGAAGCTTTCTTT | CASSLVGGNMNTEAFF
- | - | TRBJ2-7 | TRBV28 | TGTGCCAGCAGTTCAGCCCCCGGGGAGCAGTACTTC | CASSSAPGEQYF
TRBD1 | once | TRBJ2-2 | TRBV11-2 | TGTGCCAGCAGGCCTCCTACAGGGGACACCGGGGAGCTGTTTTTT | CASRPPTGDTGELFF
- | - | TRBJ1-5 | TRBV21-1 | TGTGCCAGCAGCAACAATTTAGGCAGGCCTCGAGGCAATCAGCCCCAGCATTTT | CASSNNLGRPRGNQPQHF
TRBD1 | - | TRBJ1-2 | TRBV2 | TGTGCCAGCAGTGAAAGACAGGGGAACTATGGCTACACCTTC | CASSERQGNYGYTF
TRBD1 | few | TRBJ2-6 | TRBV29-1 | TGCAGCGCTGACACCGGGACAGGGGGCCCTGGGGCCAACGTCCTGACTTTC | CSADTGTGGPGANVLTF
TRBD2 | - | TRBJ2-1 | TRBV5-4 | TGTGCCAGCGGAGCGGGAGGGCTTGTAAAAAATGAGCAGTTCTTC | CASGAGGLVKNEQFF
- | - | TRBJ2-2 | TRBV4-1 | TGCGCCAGCAGCCAACACACCATGAACACCGGGGAGCTGTTTTTT | CASSQHTMNTGELFF
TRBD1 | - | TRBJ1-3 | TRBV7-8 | TGTGCCAGCAGCCCCGGACAGGGTGCAAACACCATATATTTT | CASSPGQGANTIYF
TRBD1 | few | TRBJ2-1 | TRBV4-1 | TGCGCCAGCAGCTCCCGGGACAGAGAAGACAATGAGCAGTTCTTC | CASSSRDREDNEQFF
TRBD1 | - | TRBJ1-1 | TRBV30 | TGTGCCTGGTGCCGACAGGGATATCTTACGAACACTGAAGCTTTCTTT | CAWCRQGYLTNTEAFF
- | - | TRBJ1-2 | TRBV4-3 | TGCGCCAGCAGCCCCAGAACCGGGGAGACGAACTATGGCTACACCTTC | CASSPRTGETNYGYTF
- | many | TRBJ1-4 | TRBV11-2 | TGTGCCAGCAGCTTAGGGGAACTTACAGGGTCTCGGGAAAAACTGTTTTTT | CASSLGELTGSREKLFF
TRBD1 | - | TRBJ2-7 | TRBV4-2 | TGTGCCAGCAGCCAAGGTGGACAGGGTTACGAGCAGTACTTC | CASSQGGQGYEQYF
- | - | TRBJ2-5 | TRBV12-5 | TGTGCTAGTGGTTCCAGCGGAGGAGGGGAGACCCAGTACTTC | CASGSSGGGETQYF
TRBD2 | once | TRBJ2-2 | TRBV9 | TGTGCCAGCAGCGTTATAGCGGGAGGGAACACCGGGGAGCTGTTTTTT | CASSVIAGGNTGELFF
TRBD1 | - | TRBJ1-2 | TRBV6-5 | TGTGCCAGCAGTTACGTGGGACAGGGGAGTGGCTACACCTTC | CASSYVGQGSGYTF
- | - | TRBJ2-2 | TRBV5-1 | TGCGCCAGCAGCACTGCGGCAGGGTCTGTCGGGGAGCTGTTTTTT | CASSTAAGSVGELFF
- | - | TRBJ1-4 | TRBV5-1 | TGCGCCAGCAGCATATCCAGGGTAGGGGAAAAACTGTTTTTT | CASSISRVGEKLFF